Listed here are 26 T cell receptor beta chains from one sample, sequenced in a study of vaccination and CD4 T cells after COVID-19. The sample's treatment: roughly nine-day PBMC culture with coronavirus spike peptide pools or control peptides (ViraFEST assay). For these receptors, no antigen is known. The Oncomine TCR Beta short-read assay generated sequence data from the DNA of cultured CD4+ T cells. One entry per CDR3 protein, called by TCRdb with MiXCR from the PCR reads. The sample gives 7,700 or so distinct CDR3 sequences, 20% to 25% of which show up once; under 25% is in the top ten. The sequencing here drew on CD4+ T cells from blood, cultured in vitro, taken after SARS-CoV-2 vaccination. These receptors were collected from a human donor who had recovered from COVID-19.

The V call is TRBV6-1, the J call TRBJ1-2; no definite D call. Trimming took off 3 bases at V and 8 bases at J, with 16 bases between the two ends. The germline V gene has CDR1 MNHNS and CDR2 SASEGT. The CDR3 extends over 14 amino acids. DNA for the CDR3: TGTGCCAGCAGTGATGGGCCTCAAAGCGGAGGCTACACCTTC. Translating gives CASSDGPQSGGYTF.

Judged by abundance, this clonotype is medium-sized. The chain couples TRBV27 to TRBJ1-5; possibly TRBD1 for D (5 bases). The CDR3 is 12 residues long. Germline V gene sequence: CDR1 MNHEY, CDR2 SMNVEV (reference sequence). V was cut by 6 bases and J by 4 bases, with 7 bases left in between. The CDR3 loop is CASRGLNQPQHF. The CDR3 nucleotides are TGTGCCAGCAGGGGGCTAAATCAGCCCCAGCATTTT.

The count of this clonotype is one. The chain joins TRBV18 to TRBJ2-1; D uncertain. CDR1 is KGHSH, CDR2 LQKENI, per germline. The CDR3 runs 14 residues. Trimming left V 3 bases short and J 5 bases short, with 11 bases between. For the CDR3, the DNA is TGTGCCAGCTCACCTATGATCCCCGACAATGAGCAGTTCTTC. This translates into CASSPMIPDNEQFF.

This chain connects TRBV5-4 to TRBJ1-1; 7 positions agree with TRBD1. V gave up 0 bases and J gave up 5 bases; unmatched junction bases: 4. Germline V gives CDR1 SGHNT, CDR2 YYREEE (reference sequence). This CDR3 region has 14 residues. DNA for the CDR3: TGTGCCAGCAGCTTGGAAAGGGGGCGGACTGAAGCTTTCTTT. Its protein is CASSLERGRTEAFF.

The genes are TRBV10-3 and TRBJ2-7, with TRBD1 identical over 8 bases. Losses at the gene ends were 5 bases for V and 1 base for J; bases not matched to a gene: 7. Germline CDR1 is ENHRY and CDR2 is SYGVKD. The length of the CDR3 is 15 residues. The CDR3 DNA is TGTGCCATCAGTCCTAGGACAGGGCAGTCCTACGAGCAGTACTTC. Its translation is CAISPRTGQSYEQYF.

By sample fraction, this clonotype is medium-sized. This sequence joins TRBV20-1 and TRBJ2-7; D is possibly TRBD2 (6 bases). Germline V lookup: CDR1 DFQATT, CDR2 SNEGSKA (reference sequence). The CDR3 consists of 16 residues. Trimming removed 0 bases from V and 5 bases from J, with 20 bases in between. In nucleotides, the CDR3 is TGCAGTGCTAGAGATTTGAGGTGGGGGGAAGTGGACGAGCAGTACTTC. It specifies CSARDLRWGEVDEQYF.

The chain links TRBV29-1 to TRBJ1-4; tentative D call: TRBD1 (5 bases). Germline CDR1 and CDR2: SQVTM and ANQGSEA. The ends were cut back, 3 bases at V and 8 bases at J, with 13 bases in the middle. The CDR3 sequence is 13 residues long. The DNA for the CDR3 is TGCAGCGTTGACCGAGGGGTTGGCGAAAAACTGTTTTTT. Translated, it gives CSVDRGVGEKLFF. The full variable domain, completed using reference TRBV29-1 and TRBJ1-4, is SAVISQKPSRDICQRGTSLTIQCQVDSQVTMMFWYRQQPGQSLTLIATANQGSEATYESGFVIDKFPISRPNLTFSTLTVSNMSPEDSSIYLCSVDRGVGEKLFFGSGTQLSVL.

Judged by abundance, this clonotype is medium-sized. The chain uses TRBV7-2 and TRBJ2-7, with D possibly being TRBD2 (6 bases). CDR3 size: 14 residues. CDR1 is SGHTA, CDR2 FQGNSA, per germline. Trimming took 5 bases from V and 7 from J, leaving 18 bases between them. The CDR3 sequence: CASSPSWGLGEQYF. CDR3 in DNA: TGTGCCAGCAGCCCCTCTTGGGGACTTGGGGAGCAGTACTTC. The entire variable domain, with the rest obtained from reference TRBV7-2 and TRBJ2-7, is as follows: GAGVSQSPSNKVTEKGKDVELRCDPISGHTALYWYRQSLGQGLEFLIYFQGNSAPDKSGLPSDRFSAERTGGSVSTLTIQRTQQEDSAVYLCASSPSWGLGEQYFGPGTRLTVT.

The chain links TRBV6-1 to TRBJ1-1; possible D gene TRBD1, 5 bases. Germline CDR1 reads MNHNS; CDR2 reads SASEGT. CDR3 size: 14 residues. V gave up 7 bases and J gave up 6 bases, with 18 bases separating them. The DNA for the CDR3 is TGTGCCAGCAAACTCGGGACCCCCGGCGCTGAAGCTTTCTTT. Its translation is CASKLGTPGAEAFF.

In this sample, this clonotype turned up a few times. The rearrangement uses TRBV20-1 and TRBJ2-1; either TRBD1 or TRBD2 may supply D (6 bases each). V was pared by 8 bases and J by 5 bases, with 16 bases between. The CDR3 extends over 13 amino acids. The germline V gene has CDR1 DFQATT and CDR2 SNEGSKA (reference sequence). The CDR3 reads CSPIPGAHNEQFF. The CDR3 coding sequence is TGCAGTCCCATCCCGGGGGCCCACAATGAGCAGTTCTTC.

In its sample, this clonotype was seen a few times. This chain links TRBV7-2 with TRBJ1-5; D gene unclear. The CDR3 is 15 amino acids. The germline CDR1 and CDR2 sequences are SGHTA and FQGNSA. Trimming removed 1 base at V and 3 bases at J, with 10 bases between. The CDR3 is CASSLVGDNNQPQHF. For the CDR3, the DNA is TGTGCCAGCAGCTTAGTGGGAGATAACAATCAGCCCCAGCATTTT.

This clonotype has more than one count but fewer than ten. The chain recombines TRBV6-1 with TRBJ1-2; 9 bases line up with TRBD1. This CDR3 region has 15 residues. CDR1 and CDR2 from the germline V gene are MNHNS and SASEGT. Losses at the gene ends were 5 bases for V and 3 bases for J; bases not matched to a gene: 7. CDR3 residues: CASSQPGTGYYGYTF. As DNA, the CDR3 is TGTGCCAGCAGTCAACCCGGGACAGGGTACTATGGCTACACCTTC.

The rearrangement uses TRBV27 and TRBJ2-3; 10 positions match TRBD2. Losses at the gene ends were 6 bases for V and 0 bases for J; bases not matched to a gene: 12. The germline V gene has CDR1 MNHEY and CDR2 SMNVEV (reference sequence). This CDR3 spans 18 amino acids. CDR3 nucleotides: TGTGCCAGCAGGCGTAGGAGCGGGGGGGCGGAGAGCACAGATACGCAGTATTTT. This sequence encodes CASRRRSGGAESTDTQYF.

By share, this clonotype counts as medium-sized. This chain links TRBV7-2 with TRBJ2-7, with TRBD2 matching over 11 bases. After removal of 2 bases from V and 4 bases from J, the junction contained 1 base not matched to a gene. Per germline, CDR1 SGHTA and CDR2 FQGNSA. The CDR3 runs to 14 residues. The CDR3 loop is CASSLTSGSYEQYF. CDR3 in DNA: TGTGCCAGCAGCTTAACTAGCGGGAGTTACGAGCAGTACTTC.

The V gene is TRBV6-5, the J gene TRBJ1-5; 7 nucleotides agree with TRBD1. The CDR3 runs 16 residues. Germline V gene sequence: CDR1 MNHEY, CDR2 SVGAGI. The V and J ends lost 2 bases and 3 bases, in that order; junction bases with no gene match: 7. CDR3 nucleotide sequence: TGTGCCAGCAGTTACCCGCACAGGGGAGACAATCAGCCCCAGCATTTT. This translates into CASSYPHRGDNQPQHF.

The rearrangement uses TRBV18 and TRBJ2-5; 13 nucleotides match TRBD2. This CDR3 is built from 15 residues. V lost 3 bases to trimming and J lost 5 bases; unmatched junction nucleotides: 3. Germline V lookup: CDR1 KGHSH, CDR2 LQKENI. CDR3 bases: TGTGCCAGCTCACCGGGGACTAGCGGGGAGGAGACCCAGTACTTC. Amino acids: CASSPGTSGEETQYF.

This chain's CDR3 is CASSFDRGGTEAFF. Here the CDR3 DNA reads TGTGCCAGCAGCTTTGACAGGGGCGGCACTGAAGCTTTCTTT. V and J are TRBV28 and TRBJ1-1; TRBD1 agrees at 8 bases. Trimming cost V 6 bases and J 4 bases; bases outside gene matches: 7. This CDR3 is 14 amino acids long. The germline V gene encodes CDR1 MDHEN and CDR2 SYDVKM.

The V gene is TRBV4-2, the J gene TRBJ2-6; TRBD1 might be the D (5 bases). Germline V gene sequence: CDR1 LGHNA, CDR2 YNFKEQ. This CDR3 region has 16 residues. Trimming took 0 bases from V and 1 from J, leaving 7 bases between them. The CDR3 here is CASSQDQGSGANVLTF. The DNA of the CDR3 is TGTGCCAGCAGCCAAGATCAGGGTTCTGGGGCCAACGTCCTGACTTTC.

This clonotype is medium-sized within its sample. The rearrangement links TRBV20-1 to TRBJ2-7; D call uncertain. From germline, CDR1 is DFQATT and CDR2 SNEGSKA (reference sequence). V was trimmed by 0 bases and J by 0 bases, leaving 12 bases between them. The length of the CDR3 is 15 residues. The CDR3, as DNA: TGCAGTGCTAGAGAGGCGGTCCGCGGCTCCTACGAGCAGTACTTC. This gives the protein CSAREAVRGSYEQYF.

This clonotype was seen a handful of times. The CDR3 DNA reads TGTGCCAGCAGTTTACCGGGACACAATCAGCCCCAGCATTTT. Translation: CASSLPGHNQPQHF. The chain is built from TRBV28 and TRBJ1-5; D possibly corresponds to TRBD1 (6 bases). V shed 2 bases and J shed 3 bases, with 8 bases lying between them. This CDR3 has 14 amino acids. CDR1 and CDR2 from the germline V gene are MDHEN and SYDVKM. Full variable domain (outside the CDR3, taken from reference TRBV28 and TRBJ1-5): DVKVTQSSRYLVKRTGEKVFLECVQDMDHENMFWYRQDPGLGLRLIYFSYDVKMKEKGDIPEGYSVSREKKERFSLILESASTNQTSMYLCASSLPGHNQPQHFGDGTRLSIL.

DNA for the CDR3: TGTGCCAGCAGCTTAGAGAGGGCAGAGATATATTTT. Residues: CASSLERAEIYF. The V gene is TRBV7-9, the J gene TRBJ1-3, with D uncertain. The V gene's germline CDR1 is SEHNR and CDR2 FQNEAQ (reference sequence). Trimming removed 1 base at V and 13 bases at J, with 11 bases between. This CDR3 contains 12 residues.

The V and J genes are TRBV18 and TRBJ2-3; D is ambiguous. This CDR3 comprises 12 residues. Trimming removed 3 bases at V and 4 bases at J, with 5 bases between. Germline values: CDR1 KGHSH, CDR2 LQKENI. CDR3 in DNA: TGTGCCAGCTCACCTCCAGCAGATACGCAGTATTTT. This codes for CASSPPADTQYF.

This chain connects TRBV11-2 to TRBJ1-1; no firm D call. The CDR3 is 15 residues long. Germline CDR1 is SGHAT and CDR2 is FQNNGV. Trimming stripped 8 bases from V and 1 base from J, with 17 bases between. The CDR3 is CASRISRTANTEAFF. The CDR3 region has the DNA TGTGCCAGCCGTATTTCGAGGACGGCGAACACTGAAGCTTTCTTT.

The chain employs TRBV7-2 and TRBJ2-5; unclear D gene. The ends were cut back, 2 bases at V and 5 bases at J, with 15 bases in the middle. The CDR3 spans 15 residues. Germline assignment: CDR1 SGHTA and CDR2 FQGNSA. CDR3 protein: CASSLMGNSAETQYF. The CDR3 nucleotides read TGTGCCAGCAGCTTAATGGGGAATTCCGCGGAGACCCAGTACTTC.

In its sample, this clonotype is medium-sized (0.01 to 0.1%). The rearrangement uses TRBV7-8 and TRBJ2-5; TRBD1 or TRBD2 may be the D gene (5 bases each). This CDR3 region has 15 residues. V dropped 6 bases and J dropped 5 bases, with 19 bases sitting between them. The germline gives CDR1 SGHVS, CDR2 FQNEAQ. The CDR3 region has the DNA TGTGCCAGCAGTAGGGGAGTAGGCTTAAGGGAGACCCAGTACTTC. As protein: CASSRGVGLRETQYF. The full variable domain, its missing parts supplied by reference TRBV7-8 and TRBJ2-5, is GAGVSQSPRYKVAKRGQDVALRCDPISGHVSLFWYQQALGQGPEFLTYFQNEAQLDKSGLPSDRFFAERPEGSVSTLKIQRTQQEDSAVYLCASSRGVGLRETQYFGPGTRLLVL.

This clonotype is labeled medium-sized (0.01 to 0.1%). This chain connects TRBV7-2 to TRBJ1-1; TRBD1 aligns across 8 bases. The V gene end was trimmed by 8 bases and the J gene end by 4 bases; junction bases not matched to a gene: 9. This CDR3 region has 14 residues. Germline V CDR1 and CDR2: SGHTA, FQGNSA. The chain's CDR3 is CASHPRQGPTEAFF. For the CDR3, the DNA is TGTGCCAGCCACCCGAGACAGGGGCCCACTGAAGCTTTCTTT.